This T cell receptor (beta chain) was documented in a study of cytomegalovirus exposure and HLA in healthy donors. The V end lost 2 bases, the J end lost 4 bases, and 12 bases lay between the germline ends. The CDR3 consists of 14 residues. The germline CDR1 and CDR2 sequences are ENHRY and SYGVKD. With 60 Vbeta and 13 Jbeta primers, the PCR was carried out. Method: immunoSEQ multiplex PCR; TCRdb's copy keeps in-frame clones and lacks some. The sample carries about 120,000 clones, approximately 80% recorded once. The sequence came from a man in his late teens or twenties in good health and CMV-seropositive. The sample was PBMCs. J is TRBJ2-7 and V is TRBV10-3; tentatively, D is TRBD1 (5 bases). CDR3 nucleotides: TGTGCCATCAGTGAGGCAGGGAACCGGTACGAGCAGTACTTC. Translating gives CAISEAGNRYEQYF.